The 26 T cell receptor beta chains listed next were all sequenced from one sample in a study of T cell responses to AZD1222 COVID-19 vaccine. Method: immunoSEQ multiplex PCR; TCRdb's copy keeps in-frame clones and lacks some. This sample has about 140,000 clones; around 90% occur once, and the top ten carry 1.5% to 2%. The source material was peripheral blood, sampled on day 0 of AZD1222 vaccination. All receptors come from an adult in good health.

CDR3 nucleotide sequence: TGTGCCAGTAGTTGGGGGACTGAAGCTTTCTTT. Translating it yields CASSWGTEAFF. The J gene is TRBJ1-1, the V gene TRBV19; perhaps TRBD1 as D (5 bases). Germline loops: CDR1 LNHDA, CDR2 SQIVND (reference sequence). The CDR3 is made up of 11 amino acids. Trimming removed 5 bases at V and 5 bases at J, with 6 bases between. Looking up the rest from reference TRBV19 and TRBJ1-1 gives the full variable domain: DGGITQSPKYLFRKEGQNVTLSCEQNLNHDAMYWYRQDPGQGLRLIYYSQIVNDFQKGDIAEGYSVSREKKESFPLTVTSAQKNPTAFYLCASSWGTEAFFGQGTRLTVV.

V usage is TRBV29-1 and J usage is TRBJ1-2; D is unresolved. CDR1 SQVTM and CDR2 ANQGSEA come from the germline V gene. V was clipped by 3 bases and J by 6 bases, with 2 bases between them. This CDR3 comprises 9 residues. In nucleotides, the CDR3 is TGCAGCGTTGACGATGGCTACACCTTC. This gives the protein CSVDDGYTF. The whole variable domain, filled in from reference TRBV29-1 and TRBJ1-2, reads SAVISQKPSRDICQRGTSLTIQCQVDSQVTMMFWYRQQPGQSLTLIATANQGSEATYESGFVIDKFPISRPNLTFSTLTVSNMSPEDSSIYLCSVDDGYTFGSGTRLTVV.

This clone was counted once. The chain is built from TRBV5-6 and TRBJ1-1; tentative D call: TRBD1 (5 bases). There are 15 residues in the CDR3. Germline CDR1 is SGHDT and CDR2 is YYEEEE. V lost 5 bases and J 7 bases, leaving 21 bases between the germline ends. The CDR3 coding sequence is TGTGCCAGCAGATCAGACGGGGCGTGGGGCCGTGAAGCTTTCTTT. Protein: CASRSDGAWGREAFF.

The chain has TRBV7-2 and TRBJ1-5; D unclear. In germline, CDR1 is SGHTA, CDR2 FQGNSA. CDR3 length: 19 residues. With 1 base removed from V and 3 bases from J, the gap between germline ends came to 22 bases. In DNA form, the CDR3 reads TGTGCCAGCAGCTTAGTTAACCCCTCTAATGGCAGGCACAATCAGCCCCAGCATTTT. Translated, it gives CASSLVNPSNGRHNQPQHF.

The V call is TRBV7-9, the J call TRBJ1-5; TRBD1 might be the D (5 bases). The germline V gene has CDR1 SEHNR and CDR2 FQNEAQ (reference sequence). The CDR3 contains 14 residues. The V and J ends lost 5 bases and 6 bases respectively, with 14 bases between them. CDR3 nucleotides: TGTGCCAGCAGCCAAGCGGGGGTGTTTCAGCCCCAGCATTTT. It translates to CASSQAGVFQPQHF.

The genes are TRBV4-3 and TRBJ1-1; TRBD1 matches 12 bases. This CDR3 contains 16 residues. With 5 bases clipped from V and 3 bases from J, the junction kept 7 bases outside the gene matches. CDR1 is LGHNA, CDR2 YSLEER, per germline. CDR3 sequence (DNA): TGCGCCAGCAGCTCCGGGACAGGGGGCTCATACACTGAAGCTTTCTTT. It specifies CASSSGTGGSYTEAFF.

This clone was detected only once. V usage is TRBV4-1 and J usage is TRBJ1-1, with 10 bases lining up with TRBD1. The V segment lost 1 base and the J segment 11 bases; nucleotides outside the gene matches: 13. Germline CDR1 reads MGHRA; CDR2 reads YSYEKL. This CDR3 is built from 16 residues. CDR3 residues: CASSQGRGTGDFEAFF. In DNA, the CDR3 is TGCGCCAGCAGCCAAGGTCGGGGGACAGGGGATTTTGAGGCTTTCTTT.

This clone was observed a single time. V and J are TRBV27 and TRBJ2-1, with TRBD1 identical over 11 bases. This CDR3 is built from 14 residues. Germline trimming cut 5 bases from V and 9 bases from J; bases unmatched to any gene: 6. Germline values: CDR1 MNHEY, CDR2 SMNVEV (reference sequence). The chain's CDR3 is CASSQGTGGTEQFF. CDR3 sequence (DNA): TGTGCCAGCAGTCAAGGGACAGGGGGGACTGAGCAGTTCTTC.

The J gene is TRBJ1-6, the V gene TRBV19; a possible D gene is TRBD1 (5 bases). Looked up from germline, CDR1 is LNHDA and CDR2 is SQIVND (reference sequence). The CDR3 extends over 15 amino acids. Trimming cost V 5 bases and J 5 bases, with 13 bases left between them. Here the CDR3 DNA reads TGTGCCAGTAGTGATAGACAGATGAATAATTCACCCCTCCACTTT. Protein sequence: CASSDRQMNNSPLHF. Full variable domain (rest looked up from reference TRBV19 and TRBJ1-6): DGGITQSPKYLFRKEGQNVTLSCEQNLNHDAMYWYRQDPGQGLRLIYYSQIVNDFQKGDIAEGYSVSREKKESFPLTVTSAQKNPTAFYLCASSDRQMNNSPLHFGNGTRLTVT.

The chain recombines TRBV24-1 with TRBJ1-2; D is unclear. Trimming took 7 bases from V and 7 from J, leaving 12 bases between them. The CDR3 spans 12 residues. CDR1 is KGHDR and CDR2 is SFDVKD in the germline V gene. The CDR3 here is CATSLVTGGYTF. CDR3 coding DNA: TGTGCCACCAGCCTAGTTACTGGTGGCTACACCTTC.

The chain links TRBV19 to TRBJ1-1, with 8 bases lining up with TRBD1. Germline CDR1 LNHDA, CDR2 SQIVND (reference sequence). The J segment lost 8 bases and the V segment lost 1 base, leaving 6 bases of the junction unmatched. CDR3 length: 14 residues. The DNA of the CDR3 is TGTGCCAGTAGTATAGGCAGGGGGCGAGGAGAAGCTTTCTTT. As protein: CASSIGRGRGEAFF. Using reference TRBV19 and TRBJ1-1 for the parts outside the CDR3, the full variable domain is DGGITQSPKYLFRKEGQNVTLSCEQNLNHDAMYWYRQDPGQGLRLIYYSQIVNDFQKGDIAEGYSVSREKKESFPLTVTSAQKNPTAFYLCASSIGRGRGEAFFGQGTRLTVV.

V and J are TRBV5-3 and TRBJ1-1; 7 nucleotides align to TRBD1. TRBV5-3 is placed among ORFs of uncertain function. With 5 bases clipped from V and 3 bases from J, the junction kept 13 bases outside the gene matches. There are 16 residues in the CDR3. The CDR3 DNA reads as TGTGCCAGAAGTTTTAAGGAACAGGGGAGGGACACTGAAGCTTTCTTT. Protein sequence: CARSFKEQGRDTEAFF.

The chain joins TRBV6-1 to TRBJ1-2; unclear D gene. Trimming took off 0 bases at V and 12 bases at J, with 14 bases between the two ends. The length of the CDR3 is 13 residues. Germline V gives CDR1 MNHNS, CDR2 SASEGT. CDR3 residues: CASSEAERGYDTF. Here the CDR3 DNA reads TGTGCCAGCAGTGAAGCGGAACGGGGATATGACACCTTC.

V and J are TRBV5-1 and TRBJ2-1; 8 nucleotides match TRBD2. This CDR3 has 18 residues. Per germline, CDR1 SGHRS and CDR2 YFSETQ. Trimming cost V 0 bases and J 0 bases; bases outside gene matches: 8. CDR3: CASSLVPAGAPSYNEQFF. The CDR3 nucleotides read TGCGCCAGCAGCTTGGTTCCAGCGGGGGCTCCCTCCTACAATGAGCAGTTCTTC.

The V and J genes are TRBV30 and TRBJ1-4, with D maybe TRBD1 (6 bases). This CDR3 is 12 amino acids long. Per the germline V gene, CDR1 is GTSNPN and CDR2 is SVGIG (reference sequence). The V and J ends lost 2 bases and 7 bases respectively, with 8 bases between them. CDR3 region: CAWSKQGEKLFF. Here the CDR3 DNA reads TGTGCCTGGAGTAAACAGGGTGAAAAACTGTTTTTT.

The count of this clone is one. V gene TRBV25-1 combines with J gene TRBJ2-7, with D hard to call. Trimming removed 5 bases from V and 0 bases from J, with 17 bases in between. The CDR3 has 16 residues. The germline V gene encodes CDR1 MGHDK and CDR2 SYGVNS. The CDR3 coding sequence is TGTGCCAGCAGTCCCCGCCGGGCCCAAACCTCCTACGAGCAGTACTTC. It is translated as CASSPRRAQTSYEQYF.

This sequence joins TRBV19 and TRBJ1-4; a possible D gene is TRBD1 (5 bases). From germline, CDR1 is LNHDA and CDR2 SQIVND (reference sequence). This CDR3 is built from 16 residues. Trimming took 0 bases from V and 3 from J, leaving 11 bases between them. The CDR3 loop is CASSIEGRPSNEKLFF. The CDR3 DNA reads as TGTGCCAGTAGTATAGAGGGACGGCCTTCTAATGAAAAACTGTTTTTT.

This clone has just a few counts. The junction and the germline gene differ at one end; a read error may be behind it. The J gene is TRBJ2-2, the V gene TRBV2; D is uncertain. The CDR3 spans 14 residues. The germline CDR1 and CDR2 sequences are SNHLY and FYNNEI. Here the CDR3 reads CASSYGRNPGELFF. CDR3 DNA: TGTGCCAGCAGTTACGGACGGAACCCCGGGGAGCTGTTTTTT.

The V gene is TRBV3-1 (or the pseudogene TRBV3-2), the J gene TRBJ1-1; no reliable D call. The CDR3 is made up of 14 amino acids. Germline V gene sequence: CDR1 LGHDT, CDR2 YNNKEL (reference sequence). V was clipped by 1 base and J by 11 bases, with 17 bases between them. The CDR3 is CASSQGSTFRVAFF. CDR3 in DNA: TGTGCCAGCAGCCAAGGATCGACCTTTCGGGTGGCTTTCTTT.

The chain carries TRBV5-1 and TRBJ2-7, with TRBD2 as a possible D gene (5 bases). Germline CDR1 is SGHRS and CDR2 is YFSETQ. V lost 3 bases and J lost 6, with 13 bases in between. The CDR3 is made up of 13 amino acids. Here the CDR3 DNA reads TGCGCCAGCAGCTGGAACACCGGAGGCGAGCAGTACTTC. It is translated as CASSWNTGGEQYF.

This chain uses TRBV2 with TRBJ2-7; 9 bases align to TRBD1. The germline V gene encodes CDR1 SNHLY and CDR2 FYNNEI. This CDR3 contains 14 residues. V lost 6 bases, J lost 2 bases, and 5 bases stayed unmatched. The CDR3 sequence is CASRDRGGPYEQYF. The DNA for the CDR3 is TGTGCCAGCAGGGACAGGGGAGGGCCCTACGAGCAGTACTTC.

The chain couples TRBV5-1 to TRBJ2-5, with 14 bases fitting TRBD2. Germline V gene data show CDR1 as SGHRS and CDR2 as YFSETQ. Unmatched junction bases numbered 11, after V lost 0 bases and J lost 1 base. The CDR3 has 20 residues. The CDR3 loop reads CASSLVGIGLAGGPQETQYF. The CDR3 bases are TGCGCCAGCAGCTTGGTCGGAATAGGACTAGCGGGAGGACCCCAAGAGACCCAGTACTTC.

The chain recombines TRBV19 with TRBJ1-5; no firm D call. The CDR3 totals 15 residues. V gave up 2 bases and J gave up 4 bases, with 12 bases separating them. Germline-derived CDR1 and CDR2 are LNHDA and SQIVND (reference sequence). This CDR3 reads CASSITGTTNQPQHF. The CDR3 region has the DNA TGTGCCAGTAGTATAACCGGCACAACAAATCAGCCCCAGCATTTT.

The V gene is TRBV3-1 (or the pseudogene TRBV3-2), the J gene TRBJ1-2, with D maybe TRBD1 (6 bases). Trimming removed 0 bases at V and 8 bases at J, with 13 bases between. Germline V lookup: CDR1 LGHDT, CDR2 YNNKEL (reference sequence). The CDR3 totals 14 residues. The CDR3 is CASSQDGGARGYTF. CDR3 sequence (DNA): TGTGCCAGCAGCCAAGATGGGGGGGCCAGGGGCTACACCTTC.

CDR3 nucleotides: TGTGCCAGTAGTATAACCATACGGAGTTCACCCCTCCACTTT. Amino acid sequence: CASSITIRSSPLHF. The genes are TRBV19 and TRBJ1-6, with unresolved D. This CDR3 region has 14 residues. Germline V gene data show CDR1 as LNHDA and CDR2 as SQIVND (reference sequence). The V and J ends lost 2 bases and 9 bases respectively, with 11 bases between them.

This sequence joins TRBV12-5 and TRBJ2-3, with 8 positions matching TRBD1. The CDR3 has 14 residues. J lost 3 bases, V lost 4 bases, and 3 bases had no gene match. Germline V lookup: CDR1 LGHNT, CDR2 FRNRAP. The CDR3 DNA is TGTGCTAGTGGTTGGGACAGGTTAACAGATACGCAGTATTTT. It codes for CASGWDRLTDTQYF.